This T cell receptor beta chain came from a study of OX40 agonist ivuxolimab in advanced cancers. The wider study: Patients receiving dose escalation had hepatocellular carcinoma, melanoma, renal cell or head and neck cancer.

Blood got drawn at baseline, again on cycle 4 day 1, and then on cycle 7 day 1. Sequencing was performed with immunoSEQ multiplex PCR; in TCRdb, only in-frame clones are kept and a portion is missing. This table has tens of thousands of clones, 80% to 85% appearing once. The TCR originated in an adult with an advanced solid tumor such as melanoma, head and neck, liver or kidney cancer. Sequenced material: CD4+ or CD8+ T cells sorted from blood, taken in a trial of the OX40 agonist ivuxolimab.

The CDR3 bases are TGTGCCACCAGCAGGGACAGGGTATCCACTGAAGCTTTCTTT. It translates to CATSRDRVSTEAFF. This chain joins TRBV15 and TRBJ1-1, with TRBD1 matching over 8 bases. The junction had 4 bases not matched to a gene; V was cut back by 3 bases and J by 4 bases. Germline loops: CDR1 LNHNV, CDR2 YYDKDF (reference sequence). This CDR3 has 14 residues.